This TCR beta chain was recovered during a study of cytomegalovirus exposure and HLA in healthy donors. Study-level results: V segments that were indistinguishable, TRBV6-2 and TRBV6-3 among them, were omitted from analysis. Analyses of presence/absence relied on an assumption of roughly uniform sequencing depth across donors.

With 60 Vbeta and 13 Jbeta primers, the PCR was carried out. Only in-frame clones appear in the TCRdb table, and some are missing; sequencing was by immunoSEQ multiplex PCR. The sample carries just under 250,000 clones, 82% recorded once. The germline V gene has CDR1 MGHDK and CDR2 SYGVNS. V dropped 0 bases and J dropped 5; count of bases not matched to a gene: 2. The CDR3 is 16 amino acids. Remarks on this clone: Antigen unknown.

This sequence was found in a woman aged 40-49 years in good health and CMV-seropositive. This chain connects TRBV25-1 to TRBJ1-6; TRBD1 agrees at 9 bases. Sequencing was carried out using PBMCs. The CDR3 nucleotides are TGTGCCAGCAGTGAATACCGACAGGGGGATAATTCACCCCTCCACTTT. As protein: CASSEYRQGDNSPLHF.